A single sample is the source of the 22 T cell receptor beta chains below, sequenced in a study of CD8 T cells in ankylosing spondylitis. TCRdb re-called the 5' RACE reads with MiXCR, one entry per CDR3 protein. The repertoire consists of 350,000 or so distinct CDR3 sequences, with roughly 15% occurring once and the leading ten covering 0.85% to 1.4%. The sequencing sample was made of blood, either unsorted or a sorted T cell fraction (not recorded which). These receptors were taken from a male donor with ankylosing spondylitis or in good health (not recorded which).

The V gene is TRBV11-2, the J gene TRBJ2-4; tentative D call: TRBD1 (5 bases). V was trimmed by 7 bases and J by 0 bases, leaving 13 bases between them. Germline assignment: CDR1 SGHAT and CDR2 FQNNGV. The CDR3 runs to 15 residues. The CDR3 loop is CASTPPQGAKNIQYF. The CDR3 coding sequence is TGTGCCAGCACCCCCCCCCAGGGAGCCAAAAACATTCAGTACTTC.

The chain carries TRBV27 and TRBJ2-3; tentative D call: TRBD1 (5 bases). The CDR3 is made up of 11 amino acids. The ends were cut back, 5 bases at V and 7 bases at J, with 7 bases in the middle. CDR1 and CDR2 (germline): MNHEY, SMNVEV (reference sequence). The CDR3 region is CASSLGHTQYF. The CDR3 nucleotides are TGTGCCAGCAGTCTGGGGCATACGCAGTATTTT.

The chain recombines TRBV7-2 with TRBJ1-5, with D unresolved. With 0 bases removed from V and 8 bases from J, the gap between germline ends came to 17 bases. The germline CDR1 and CDR2 sequences are SGHTA and FQGNSA. The CDR3 contains 16 residues. The CDR3, as DNA: TGTGCCAGCAGCTTAGCCGGCGCGACATCTGGGGAGCCCCAGCATTTT. It is translated as CASSLAGATSGEPQHF.

The chain recombines TRBV5-1 with TRBJ1-1, with D possibly TRBD1 on 5 matching bases. CDR1 is SGHRS, CDR2 YFSETQ, per germline. Trimming cost V 6 bases and J 4 bases, with 16 bases left between them. CDR3 size: 14 residues. CDR3 sequence (DNA): TGCGCCAGCAAGAGTATAGGGGAAGGCACTGAAGCTTTCTTT. Translating it yields CASKSIGEGTEAFF.

The chain joins TRBV27 to TRBJ2-2; 8 bases line up with TRBD1. Germline CDR1 reads MNHEY; CDR2 reads SMNVEV (reference sequence). Losses at the gene ends were 5 bases for V and 4 bases for J; bases not matched to a gene: 6. This CDR3 comprises 15 residues. CDR3 in DNA: TGTGCCAGCAGTCGCTGGACAGGGAGCACCGGGGAGCTGTTTTTT. Its protein product is CASSRWTGSTGELFF.

This clonotype was counted a few times. The CDR3 nucleotides are TGTGCCAGCAGCCCCCCCGGGCTGATGGAGACCCAGTACTTC. It codes for CASSPPGLMETQYF. The V and J genes are TRBV5-6 and TRBJ2-5, with D unclear. In germline, CDR1 is SGHDT, CDR2 YYEEEE. Trimming shortened V by 4 bases and J by 5 bases, and 15 bases separated the two germline ends. This CDR3 spans 14 amino acids.

This clonotype turned up a few times. At one boundary the junction diverges from the germline segment, which might be a read error. The rearrangement links TRBV29-1 to TRBJ1-2; D is ambiguous. CDR1 SQVTM and CDR2 ANQGSEA come from the germline V gene. This CDR3 has 8 residues. The CDR3 DNA follows: TGCAGCGTTGGAGATGGATTCTTC. Protein product: CSVGDGFF.

V gene TRBV29-1 combines with J gene TRBJ1-2; no reliable D call. This CDR3 comprises 13 residues. The V gene lost 7 bases and the J gene lost 7 bases, with 19 bases spanning the gap. CDR1 SQVTM and CDR2 ANQGSEA come from the germline V gene. The CDR3 is CSANGVGSGGYTF. The CDR3 DNA reads as TGCAGCGCCAACGGGGTTGGAAGCGGTGGCTACACCTTC.

In its sample, this clonotype was seen many times. This chain uses TRBV4-1 with TRBJ1-2; 7 bases are shared with TRBD1. V lost 0 bases, J lost 4 bases, and 5 bases stayed unmatched. The CDR3 has 15 amino acids. The germline V gene has CDR1 MGHRA and CDR2 YSYEKL. CDR3 sequence reads: CASSQDPTGIYGYTF. The CDR3 DNA follows: TGCGCCAGCAGCCAAGACCCGACAGGGATCTATGGCTACACCTTC.

V usage is TRBV4-1 and J usage is TRBJ2-3; the D gene is possibly TRBD2 (6 bases). Germline V gene sequence: CDR1 MGHRA, CDR2 YSYEKL. The CDR3 contains 15 residues. The V end was cut by 5 bases, the J end by 4 bases, with 16 bases between. CDR3 sequence reads: CASSIGWGVPDTQYF. DNA of the CDR3: TGCGCCAGCAGCATCGGGTGGGGGGTTCCAGATACGCAGTATTTT.

This clonotype has just a few counts. The gene calls are TRBV5-1 and TRBJ2-7, with a possible D match to TRBD1 (6 bases). The CDR3 runs 17 residues. V was cut by 0 bases and J by 0 bases, with 16 bases left in between. Germline CDR1 and CDR2: SGHRS and YFSETQ. The chain's CDR3 is CASSLVGGQRISYEQYF. CDR3 nucleotide sequence: TGCGCCAGCAGCTTGGTAGGCGGACAGCGGATCTCCTACGAGCAGTACTTC.

The rearrangement joins TRBV12-3 or TRBV12-4 to TRBJ2-7; D is unresolved. Deletions cut 3 bases from V and 0 bases from J, with 12 bases between. The CDR3 has 15 amino acids. For the CDR3, the DNA is TGTGCCAGCAGTTTTGGGGTGCCGGTCTCCTACGAGCAGTACTTC. This sequence encodes CASSFGVPVSYEQYF.

The rearrangement uses TRBV6-7 and TRBJ2-2, with TRBD2 matching 14 bases. TRBV6-7 carries the ORF label, with uncertain function. Trimming removed 8 bases from V and 3 bases from J; junction bases left unmatched: 11. The CDR3 has 18 residues. The CDR3 DNA sequence: TGTGCCAGCGACGCTCCGGGACTAGCGGGAGAGCACACCGGGGAGCTGTTTTTT. Its translation is CASDAPGLAGEHTGELFF.

This rearrangement joins TRBV7-9 to TRBJ2-7, with 8 bases matching TRBD2. The CDR3 contains 15 residues. CDR1 is SEHNR and CDR2 is FQNEAQ in the germline V gene (reference sequence). V was pared by 5 bases and J by 4 bases, with 10 bases of the junction left unmatched. CDR3 coding DNA: TGTGCCAGCAGCGACCGAGCGGGAGAGGGGTACGAGCAGTACTTC. Its translation is CASSDRAGEGYEQYF.

This clonotype has more than one count but fewer than ten. J is TRBJ2-1 and V is TRBV15, with D uncertain. V was trimmed by 0 bases and J by 8 bases, leaving 11 bases between them. Germline-derived CDR1 and CDR2 are LNHNV and YYDKDF (reference sequence). The CDR3 covers 14 residues. DNA of the CDR3: TGTGCCACCAGCAGAGATAGGGCGAGCGATGAGCAGTTCTTC. Translation: CATSRDRASDEQFF. The full variable domain, with the rest looked up from reference TRBV15 and TRBJ2-1, is DAMVIQNPRYQVTQFGKPVTLSCSQTLNHNVMYWYQQKSSQAPKLLFHYYDKDFNNEADTPDNFQSRRPNTSFCFLDIRSPGLGDTAMYLCATSRDRASDEQFFGPGTRLTVL.

This clonotype appeared many times. The chain employs TRBV11-2 and TRBJ2-5; D gene unclear. Germline CDR1 SGHAT, CDR2 FQNNGV. CDR3 length: 13 amino acids. V lost 0 bases and J 2 bases, leaving 4 bases between the germline ends. The chain's CDR3 is CASSLERQETQYF. CDR3 DNA: TGTGCCAGCAGCTTAGAGAGGCAAGAGACCCAGTACTTC.

The rearrangement uses TRBV3-1 and TRBJ2-3; no clear D. The ends were cut back, 0 bases at V and 2 bases at J, with 6 bases in the middle. Germline V lookup: CDR1 LGHDT, CDR2 YNNKEL (reference sequence). The CDR3 contains 14 residues. DNA for the CDR3: TGTGCCAGCAGCCAAGAATACTCCACAGATACGCAGTATTTT. It is translated as CASSQEYSTDTQYF.

Regarding this clonotype: A much larger clone lies one base from this, so it may be a read error. The chain joins TRBV7-6 to TRBJ1-6; no clear D gene. This CDR3 comprises 13 residues. The germline V gene encodes CDR1 SGHVS and CDR2 FNYEAQ. Trimming cost V 0 bases and J 7 bases, with 4 bases left between them. The CDR3: CASSLAGNSPLHF. In DNA, the CDR3 is TGTGCCAGCAGCTTAGCGGGCAATTCACCCCTCCACTTT.

The V call is TRBV18, the J call TRBJ2-2; TRBD1 might be the D (5 bases). The CDR3 has 13 amino acids. The V end lost 7 bases, the J end lost 4 bases, and 10 bases lay between the germline ends. Germline CDR1 is KGHSH and CDR2 is LQKENI. The CDR3 reads CASFTGSTGELFF. The CDR3 bases are TGTGCCAGCTTTACAGGTTCCACCGGGGAGCTGTTTTTT.

The chain joins TRBV20-1 to TRBJ1-2; D is unresolved. CDR3 length: 10 residues. Germline values: CDR1 DFQATT, CDR2 SNEGSKA (reference sequence). The V end lost 6 bases, the J end lost 10 bases, and 12 bases lay between the germline ends. The CDR3 protein is CSAEGLAYTF. In nucleotides, the CDR3 is TGCAGTGCGGAAGGGTTGGCCTACACCTTC.

In its sample, this clonotype was seen a few times. V usage is TRBV13 and J usage is TRBJ2-7, with 9 positions matching TRBD1. The junction had 13 bases not matched to a gene; V was cut back by 6 bases and J by 4 bases. Germline lookup yields CDR1 PRHDT and CDR2 FYEKMQ (reference sequence). The CDR3 runs 16 residues. In DNA form, the CDR3 reads TGTGCCAGCAGATCCCCCCGGGACAGGGAACGGTACGAGCAGTACTTC. As protein: CASRSPRDRERYEQYF.

This clonotype was seen a few times. This rearrangement joins TRBV20-1 to TRBJ1-1; no firm D call. This CDR3 region has 13 residues. Trimming cost V 1 base and J 4 bases, with 10 bases left between them. Germline assignment: CDR1 DFQATT and CDR2 SNEGSKA (reference sequence). The CDR3 region is CSARVPWGTEAFF. The CDR3 nucleotides are TGCAGTGCTAGAGTTCCGTGGGGCACTGAAGCTTTCTTT.